What follows is one T cell receptor (beta chain) and its context. This record belongs to a study of blood T cell repertoires in COVID-19. Across the whole study: Donors in the United States, Italy and Spain gave samples during acute or convalescent COVID-19. T cells, B-cell-depleted T cells, or PBMCs supplied cDNA or gDNA.

Trimming took 4 bases from V and 2 from J; bases not matched to a gene: 4. Germline V gives CDR1 ENHRY, CDR2 SYGVKD. CDR3 length: 15 amino acids. This table comes from immunoSEQ multiplex PCR, and its TCRdb copy is limited to in-frame clones, with some not included. Of over 200,000 clones in the sample, around 90% were seen once. V usage is TRBV10-3 and J usage is TRBJ2-2; 7 bases line up with TRBD1. The sequenced sample was peripheral blood. The receptor was isolated from a man aged 18 to 30 with active or convalescent COVID-19. The CDR3 nucleotides read TGTGCCATCAGTGTTGGGACAGCTAACACCGGGGAGCTGTTTTTT. It specifies CAISVGTANTGELFF.